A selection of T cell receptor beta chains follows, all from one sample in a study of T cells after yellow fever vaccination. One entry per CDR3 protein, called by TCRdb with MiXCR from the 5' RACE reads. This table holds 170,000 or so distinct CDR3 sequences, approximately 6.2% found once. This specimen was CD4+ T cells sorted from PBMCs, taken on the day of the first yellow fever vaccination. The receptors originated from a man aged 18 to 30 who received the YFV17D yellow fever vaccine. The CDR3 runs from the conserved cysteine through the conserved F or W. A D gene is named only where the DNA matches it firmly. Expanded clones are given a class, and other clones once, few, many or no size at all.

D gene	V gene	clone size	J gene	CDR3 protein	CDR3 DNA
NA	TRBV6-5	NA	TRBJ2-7	CASSYRQGLSYEQYF	TGTGCCAGCAGTTACAGGCAGGGGCTTTCCTACGAGCAGTACTTC
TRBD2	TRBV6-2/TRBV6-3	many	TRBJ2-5	CASSSSGGEETQYF	TGTGCCAGCAGTTCGTCGGGAGGGGAAGAGACCCAGTACTTC
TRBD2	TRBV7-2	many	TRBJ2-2	CASGLGLAGYGELFF	TGTGCCAGCGGGTTAGGACTAGCGGGGTACGGGGAGCTGTTTTTT
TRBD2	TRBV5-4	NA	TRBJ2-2	CASSLKLAGVGELFF	TGTGCCAGCAGCTTAAAACTAGCGGGGGTCGGGGAGCTGTTTTTT
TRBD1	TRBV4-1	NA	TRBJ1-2	CASSHPGEGGIYGYTF	TGCGCCAGCAGCCACCCCGGTGAAGGGGGCATCTATGGCTACACCTTC
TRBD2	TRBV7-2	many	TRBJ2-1	CASKQGLAGHNEQFF	TGTGCCAGCAAACAGGGACTAGCGGGCCACAATGAGCAGTTCTTC
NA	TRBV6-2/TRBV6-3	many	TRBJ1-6	CASSYGEGTYSPLHF	TGTGCCAGCAGTTACGGGGAAGGTACTTATTCACCCCTCCACTTT
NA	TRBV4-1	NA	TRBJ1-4	CASSQEGGSNEKLFF	TGCGCCAGCAGCCAAGAAGGGGGTTCTAATGAAAAACTGTTTTTT
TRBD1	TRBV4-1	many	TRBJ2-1	CASSDRDRGSDEQFF	TGCGCCAGCAGCGACCGGGACAGGGGGTCCGATGAGCAGTTCTTC
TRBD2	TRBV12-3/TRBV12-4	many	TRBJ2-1	CASRWTSSYNEQFF	TGTGCCAGCAGGTGGACTAGCAGTTACAATGAGCAGTTCTTC
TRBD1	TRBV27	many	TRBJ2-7	CASSFATGGGYEQYF	TGTGCCAGCAGTTTCGCCACAGGGGGCGGGTACGAGCAGTACTTC
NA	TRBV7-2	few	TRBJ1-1	CASLPRGGGNTEAFF	TGTGCCAGCCTTCCGCGCGGGGGGGGGAACACTGAAGCTTTCTTT
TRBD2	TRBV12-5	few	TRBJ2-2	CASGLVLGGRAGELFF	TGTGCTAGTGGTTTGGTACTCGGGGGGAGAGCCGGGGAGCTGTTTTTT
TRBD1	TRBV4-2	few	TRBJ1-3	CASSQVGFGTVPLNGNTIYF	TGTGCCAGCAGCCAAGTGGGGTTCGGGACAGTACCGCTCAATGGAAACACCATATATTTT
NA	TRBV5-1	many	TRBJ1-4	CASSPGTGNEKLFF	TGCGCCAGCAGCCCGGGGACCGGGAATGAAAAACTGTTTTTT
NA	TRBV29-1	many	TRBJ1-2	CSVDGQPLF	TGCAGCGTTGACGGACAGCCTCTCTTC
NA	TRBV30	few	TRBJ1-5	CAWSQEVRGPQHF	TGTGCCTGGAGCCAAGAAGTTCGAGGGCCCCAGCATTTT
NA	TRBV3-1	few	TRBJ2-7	CASSRGGGEQYF	TGTGCCAGCAGCCGTGGTGGGGGCGAGCAGTACTTC
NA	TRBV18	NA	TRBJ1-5	CASSPPQGPNQPQHF	TGTGCCAGCTCACCACCTCAGGGGCCGAATCAGCCCCAGCATTTT
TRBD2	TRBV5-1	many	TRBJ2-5	CASSRSTSGGEETQYF	TGCGCCAGCAGCCGATCGACTAGCGGGGGAGAAGAGACCCAGTACTTC
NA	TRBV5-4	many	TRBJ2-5	CASSLGEETQYF	TGTGCCAGCAGCTTGGGGGAAGAGACCCAGTACTTC
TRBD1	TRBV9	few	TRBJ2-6	CASTTGVSGANVLTF	TGTGCCAGCACCACAGGGGTTTCTGGGGCCAACGTCCTGACTTTC